The next 20 T cell receptor beta chains were all read from a single sample in a study of human T cells and chemical hapten exposure. Specified time point: pre-sensitization, week 0. Stated treatment: therapeutic diphenylcyclopropenone sensitization with weekly scalp DPC. TCRdb used MiXCR to reprocess the RACE reads, holding one entry per CDR3 protein. The data hold tens of thousands of distinct CDR3 sequences, with 8% to 10% observed a single time. Sequences were derived from whole blood, sampled in connection with sensitization to the hapten diphenylcyclopropenone (DPC). The receptors originated from a middle-aged woman with alopecia areata. Some clones in this sample may be carry-over from other donors' samples.

The sample holds many counts of this clonotype. The rearrangement links TRBV6-5 to TRBJ2-3, with 10 positions matching TRBD2. Germline CDR1 MNHEY, CDR2 SVGAGI. The J segment lost 1 base and the V segment lost 6 bases, leaving 10 bases of the junction unmatched. The length of the CDR3 is 17 residues. As DNA, the CDR3 is TGTGCCAGCAGACTCGGACTAGCGGAGAGGGGCACAGATACGCAGTATTTT. It encodes CASRLGLAERGTDTQYF.

This clonotype has at least ten counts. This chain uses TRBV28 with TRBJ2-7, with D perhaps TRBD1 (5 bases). CDR3 length equals 13 residues. V shed 6 bases and J shed 4 bases, with 13 bases lying between them. Looked up from germline, CDR1 is MDHEN and CDR2 is SYDVKM. The CDR3 is CASRMTVGYEQYF. The CDR3, as DNA: TGTGCCAGCAGAATGACAGTAGGGTACGAGCAGTACTTC.

This clonotype was found many times. The chain carries TRBV29-1 and TRBJ2-7; 11 bases line up with TRBD1. The V gene end was trimmed by 5 bases and the J gene end by 2 bases; junction bases not matched to a gene: 5. The CDR3 sequence is 14 residues long. The germline CDR1 and CDR2 sequences are SQVTM and ANQGSEA. This CDR3 is CSVKGQGAPYEQYF. Here the CDR3 DNA reads TGCAGCGTTAAAGGACAGGGGGCCCCCTACGAGCAGTACTTC.

This clonotype has a handful of counts. The chain links TRBV29-1 to TRBJ2-3; possible D gene TRBD2, 6 bases. Trimming pared 3 bases from V and 2 bases from J, leaving 15 bases between. The CDR3 extends over 15 amino acids. Germline V gene sequence: CDR1 SQVTM, CDR2 ANQGSEA. CDR3 DNA: TGCAGCGTTGATTACACCAGCGGGCCCACAGATACGCAGTATTTT. Its protein is CSVDYTSGPTDTQYF.

This clonotype has ten or more counts. This chain joins TRBV2 and TRBJ1-2; weak D call: TRBD1 (6 bases). Germline assignment: CDR1 SNHLY and CDR2 FYNNEI. This CDR3 is 14 amino acids long. Between the trimmed V and J ends, which lost 4 bases and 2 bases, there was a span of 11 bases. The CDR3: CASSGTGTNYGYTF. CDR3 DNA: TGTGCCAGCAGTGGTACCGGGACAAACTATGGCTACACCTTC.

The chain combines TRBV7-9 with TRBJ2-1; D tentatively reads TRBD1 or TRBD2 (6 bases each). The CDR3 has 15 residues. Germline CDR1 reads SEHNR; CDR2 reads FQNEAQ (reference sequence). Trimming left V 1 base short and J 6 bases short, with 13 bases between. The DNA for the CDR3 is TGTGCCAGCAGCTTAGGACCGGGGGCTTTCAATGAGCAGTTCTTC. Translation: CASSLGPGAFNEQFF.

This chain links TRBV27 with TRBJ1-1; possibly TRBD1 for D (5 bases). The V gene lost 6 bases and the J gene lost 1 base, with 15 bases spanning the gap. This CDR3 is 15 amino acids long. The V gene's germline CDR1 is MNHEY and CDR2 SMNVEV (reference sequence). The CDR3: CASSRGRGKNTEAFF. The CDR3 DNA reads as TGTGCCAGCAGCCGGGGAAGGGGAAAGAACACTGAAGCTTTCTTT.

This clonotype occurred many times. This chain joins TRBV6-5 and TRBJ1-6; a weak D match, TRBD1 (6 bases). The CDR3 has 14 amino acids. Looked up from germline, CDR1 is MNHEY and CDR2 is SVGAGI. Trimming left V 5 bases short and J 4 bases short, with 9 bases between. The CDR3 here is CASSATGYNSPLHF. The CDR3 coding sequence is TGTGCCAGCAGTGCGACAGGTTATAATTCACCCCTCCACTTT.

This sequence joins TRBV19 and TRBJ1-2, with D tentatively TRBD1 (6 bases). The CDR3 is 14 residues long. V lost 3 bases, J lost 3 bases, and 11 bases lay in between. Germline V gene lookup returns CDR1 LNHDA and CDR2 SQIVND (reference sequence). The CDR3 bases are TGTGCCAGTAGTATCGGGGGCGCCGACTATGGCTACACCTTC. It yields the protein CASSIGGADYGYTF.

This clonotype was seen repeatedly, ten times or more. V usage is TRBV12-3 or TRBV12-4 and J usage is TRBJ1-5, with 11 bases matching TRBD1. Trimming cost V 5 bases and J 4 bases; bases outside gene matches: 4. This CDR3 comprises 15 residues. In DNA form, the CDR3 reads TGTGCCAGCAGTCCTGGGACAGGGGGGAATCAGCCCCAGCATTTT. Translation gives CASSPGTGGNQPQHF.

This clonotype has only a few counts. This rearrangement joins TRBV18 to TRBJ1-2; possible D gene TRBD1, 6 bases. Germline values: CDR1 KGHSH, CDR2 LQKENI. CDR3 length: 15 amino acids. Trimming left V 0 bases short and J 4 bases short, with 12 bases between. Here the CDR3 reads CASSPPEGGVYGYTF. CDR3 sequence (DNA): TGTGCCAGCTCACCACCGGAGGGGGGCGTCTATGGCTACACCTTC.

This clonotype was recorded at least ten times. V and J are TRBV6-5 and TRBJ2-3; 7 bases map to TRBD1. J was trimmed by 4 bases and V by 6 bases; bases with no gene match: 10. The CDR3 extends over 15 amino acids. CDR1 is MNHEY, CDR2 SVGAGI, per germline. Here the CDR3 DNA reads TGTGCCAGCAGCCGACGTGTACAGGGGTCAGATACGCAGTATTTT. Translating gives CASSRRVQGSDTQYF.

This chain links TRBV20-1 with TRBJ1-1; D is unclear. Trimming took 3 bases from V and 5 from J, leaving 7 bases between them. Germline lookup yields CDR1 DFQATT and CDR2 SNEGSKA (reference sequence). This CDR3 is 11 amino acids long. CDR3 in amino acids: CSASFGTEAFF. The DNA for the CDR3 is TGCAGTGCTAGCTTCGGGACTGAAGCTTTCTTT.

This clonotype has at least ten counts. The CDR3 loop is CASSQQHPNSPLHF. CDR3 sequence (DNA): TGCGCCAGCAGCCAACAACACCCAAATTCACCCCTCCACTTT. The chain has TRBV4-3 and TRBJ1-6; D gene ambiguous. Trimming cost V 2 bases and J 7 bases, with 9 bases left between them. This CDR3 is 14 amino acids long. Germline assignment: CDR1 LGHNA and CDR2 YSLEER.

This clonotype was observed many times. V and J are TRBV9 and TRBJ2-3, with a tentative D call TRBD1 (6 bases). The CDR3 extends over 15 amino acids. Trimming cost V 0 bases and J 1 base, with 9 bases left between them. CDR1 and CDR2 (germline): SGDLS, YYNGEE. CDR3 sequence: CASSVVEGGTDTQYF. The CDR3 coding sequence is TGTGCCAGCAGCGTAGTCGAGGGGGGCACAGATACGCAGTATTTT.

The V call is TRBV7-9, the J call TRBJ2-5; TRBD1 is a possible D gene (7 bases). The CDR3 runs 14 residues. V lost 4 bases, J lost 4 bases, and 13 bases lay in between. The germline V gene encodes CDR1 SEHNR and CDR2 FQNEAQ (reference sequence). The CDR3 nucleotides are TGTGCCAGCAGCTCACGCAGGGGGGCAGAGACCCAGTACTTC. Protein product: CASSSRRGAETQYF.

This clonotype was counted only a few times. This chain connects TRBV5-1 to TRBJ2-5, with TRBD2 matching over 7 bases. The germline V gene encodes CDR1 SGHRS and CDR2 YFSETQ. There are 15 residues in the CDR3. J gave up 5 bases and V 0 bases, and 7 bases lay outside the gene matches. CDR3 region: CASSLGPGLGETQYF. CDR3 DNA sequence: TGCGCCAGCAGCTTGGGGCCCGGACTAGGGGAGACCCAGTACTTC.

There are many counts of this clonotype. The chain couples TRBV27 to TRBJ1-5; D unresolved. The germline V and J ends were trimmed by 5 bases and 0 bases, with 11 bases remaining between them. The CDR3 extends over 15 amino acids. Per the germline V gene, CDR1 is MNHEY and CDR2 is SMNVEV (reference sequence). CDR3 nucleotide sequence: TGTGCCAGCAGTACATACCCCTATAGCAATCAGCCCCAGCATTTT. This encodes CASSTYPYSNQPQHF.

In its sample, this clonotype was seen many times. The chain joins TRBV18 to TRBJ2-3; possible D gene TRBD2, 5 bases. V shed 7 bases and J shed 2 bases, with 19 bases lying between them. The CDR3 is 16 amino acids. The germline V gene encodes CDR1 KGHSH and CDR2 LQKENI. CDR3 loop: CASCPGLTGITDTQYF. Here the CDR3 DNA reads TGTGCCAGCTGTCCTGGTCTTACGGGAATCACAGATACGCAGTATTTT.

This clonotype was observed many times. The gene calls are TRBV7-9 and TRBJ2-7, with 8 bases that match TRBD1. Looked up from germline, CDR1 is SEHNR and CDR2 is FQNEAQ (reference sequence). The V gene end was trimmed by 5 bases and the J gene end by 5 bases; junction bases not matched to a gene: 2. This CDR3 comprises 12 residues. The CDR3 spells CASSATGDEQYF. The CDR3 nucleotides read TGTGCCAGCAGCGCGACAGGGGACGAGCAGTACTTC. Using reference TRBV7-9 and TRBJ2-7 for the parts outside the CDR3, the full variable domain is DTGVSQNPRHKITKRGQNVTFRCDPISEHNRLYWYRQTLGQGPEFLTYFQNEAQLEKSRLLSDRFSAERPKGSFSTLEIQRTEQGDSAMYLCASSATGDEQYFGPGTRLTVT.